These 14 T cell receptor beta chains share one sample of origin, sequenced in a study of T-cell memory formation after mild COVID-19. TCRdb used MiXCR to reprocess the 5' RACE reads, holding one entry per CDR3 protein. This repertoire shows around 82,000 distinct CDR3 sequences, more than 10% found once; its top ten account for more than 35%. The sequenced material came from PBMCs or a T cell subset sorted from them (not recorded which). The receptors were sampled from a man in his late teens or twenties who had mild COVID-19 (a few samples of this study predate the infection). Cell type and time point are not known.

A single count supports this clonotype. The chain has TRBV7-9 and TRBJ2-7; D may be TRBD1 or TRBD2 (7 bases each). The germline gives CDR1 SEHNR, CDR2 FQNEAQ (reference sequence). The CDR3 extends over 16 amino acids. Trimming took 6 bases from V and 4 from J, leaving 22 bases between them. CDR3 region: CASSPRTGRRGYEQYF. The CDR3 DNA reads TGTGCCAGCAGTCCAAGGACAGGTCGGCGGGGGTACGAGCAGTACTTC.

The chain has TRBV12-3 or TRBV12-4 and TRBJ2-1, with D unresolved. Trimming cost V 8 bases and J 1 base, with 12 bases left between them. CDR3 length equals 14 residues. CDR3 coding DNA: TGTGCCAGCTCCCCGGCTAGTTCCTACAATGAGCAGTTCTTC. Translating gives CASSPASSYNEQFF.

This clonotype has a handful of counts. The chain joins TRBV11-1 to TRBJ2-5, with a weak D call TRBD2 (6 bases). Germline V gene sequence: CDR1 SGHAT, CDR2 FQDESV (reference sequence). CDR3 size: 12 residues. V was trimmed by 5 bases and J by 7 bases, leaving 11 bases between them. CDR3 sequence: CASSPGGRTQYF. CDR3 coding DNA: TGTGCCAGCAGCCCCGGAGGGCGGACCCAGTACTTC.

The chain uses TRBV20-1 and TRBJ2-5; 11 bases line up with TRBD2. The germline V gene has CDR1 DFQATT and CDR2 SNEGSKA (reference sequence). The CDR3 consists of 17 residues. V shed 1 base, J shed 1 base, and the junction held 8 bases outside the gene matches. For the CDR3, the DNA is TGCAGTGCTAGAGGTGCCCTAGCGGGGGGCCGCCAAGAGACCCAGTACTTC. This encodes CSARGALAGGRQETQYF.

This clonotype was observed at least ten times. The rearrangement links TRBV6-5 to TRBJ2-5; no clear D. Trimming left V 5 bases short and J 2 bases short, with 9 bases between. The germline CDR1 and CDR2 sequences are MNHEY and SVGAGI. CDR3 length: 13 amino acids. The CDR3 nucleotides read TGTGCCAGCAGTCGGCACTCACAAGAGACCCAGTACTTC. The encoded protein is CASSRHSQETQYF.

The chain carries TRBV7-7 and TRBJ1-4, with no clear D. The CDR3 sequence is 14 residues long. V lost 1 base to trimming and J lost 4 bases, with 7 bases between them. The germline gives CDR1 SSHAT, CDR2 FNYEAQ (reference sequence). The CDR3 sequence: CASSLVPFNEKLFF. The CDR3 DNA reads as TGTGCCAGCAGCTTAGTCCCGTTTAATGAAAAACTGTTTTTT.

The DNA of the CDR3 is TGTGCCACCAGCCAACCGGGAGAAAACACTGAAGCTTTCTTT. Translated: CATSQPGENTEAFF. This chain links TRBV15 with TRBJ1-1; no definite D call. Germline CDR1 reads LNHNV; CDR2 reads YYDKDF (reference sequence). Trimming removed 5 bases at V and 2 bases at J, with 12 bases between. The CDR3 length is 14 residues. Supplemented by reference TRBV15 and TRBJ1-1, the full variable domain reads DAMVIQNPRYQVTQFGKPVTLSCSQTLNHNVMYWYQQKSSQAPKLLFHYYDKDFNNEADTPDNFQSRRPNTSFCFLDIRSPGLGDTAMYLCATSQPGENTEAFFGQGTRLTVV.

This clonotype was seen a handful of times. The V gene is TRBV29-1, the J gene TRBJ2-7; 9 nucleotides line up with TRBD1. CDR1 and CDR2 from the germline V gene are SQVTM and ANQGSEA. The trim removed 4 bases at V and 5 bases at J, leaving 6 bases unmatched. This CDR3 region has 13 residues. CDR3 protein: CSVGKGQGNEQYF. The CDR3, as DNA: TGCAGCGTTGGAAAGGGACAGGGAAACGAGCAGTACTTC.

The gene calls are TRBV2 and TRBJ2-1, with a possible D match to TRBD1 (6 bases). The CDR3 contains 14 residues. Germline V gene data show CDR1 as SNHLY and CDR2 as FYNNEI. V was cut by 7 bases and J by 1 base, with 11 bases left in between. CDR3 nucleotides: TGTGCCAGCACTACAGGGTTATCCTACAATGAGCAGTTCTTC. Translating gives CASTTGLSYNEQFF.

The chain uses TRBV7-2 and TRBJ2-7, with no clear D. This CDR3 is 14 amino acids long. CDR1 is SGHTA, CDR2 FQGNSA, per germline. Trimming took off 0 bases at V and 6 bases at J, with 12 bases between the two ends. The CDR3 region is CASSLAISGSEQYV. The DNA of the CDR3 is TGTGCCAGCAGCTTAGCTATAAGTGGATCCGAGCAGTACGTC.

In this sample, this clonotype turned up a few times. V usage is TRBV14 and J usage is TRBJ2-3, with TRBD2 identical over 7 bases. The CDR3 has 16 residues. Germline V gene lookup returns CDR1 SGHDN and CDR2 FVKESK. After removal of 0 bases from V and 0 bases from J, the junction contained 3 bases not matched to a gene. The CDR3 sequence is CASSQDQRGSTDTQYF. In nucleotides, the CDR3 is TGTGCCAGCAGCCAAGACCAGCGGGGTAGCACAGATACGCAGTATTTT.

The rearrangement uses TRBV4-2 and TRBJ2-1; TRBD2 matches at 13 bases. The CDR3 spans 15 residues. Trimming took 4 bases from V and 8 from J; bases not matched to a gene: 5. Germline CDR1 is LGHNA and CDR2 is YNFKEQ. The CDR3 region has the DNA TGTGCCAGCAGCCGACTAGCGGGAGGTTCGCATGAGCAGTTCTTC. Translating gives CASSRLAGGSHEQFF.

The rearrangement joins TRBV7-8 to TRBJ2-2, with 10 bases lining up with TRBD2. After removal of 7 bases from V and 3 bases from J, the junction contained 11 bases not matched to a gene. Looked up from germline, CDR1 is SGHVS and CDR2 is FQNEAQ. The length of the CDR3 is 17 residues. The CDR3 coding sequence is TGTGCCAGCACCCTACTAGCGGGATCCCCCGACACCGGGGAGCTGTTTTTT. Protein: CASTLLAGSPDTGELFF. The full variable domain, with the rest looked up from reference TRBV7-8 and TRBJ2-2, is GAGVSQSPRYKVAKRGQDVALRCDPISGHVSLFWYQQALGQGPEFLTYFQNEAQLDKSGLPSDRFFAERPEGSVSTLKIQRTQQEDSAVYLCASTLLAGSPDTGELFFGEGSRLTVL.

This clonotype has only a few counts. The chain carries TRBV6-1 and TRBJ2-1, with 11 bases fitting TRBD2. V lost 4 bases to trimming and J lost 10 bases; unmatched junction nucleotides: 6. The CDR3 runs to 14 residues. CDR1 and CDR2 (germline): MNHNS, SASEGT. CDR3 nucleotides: TGTGCCAGCAGTGTAGCGGGGGGGCGAGAGGAGCAGTTCTTC. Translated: CASSVAGGREEQFF.